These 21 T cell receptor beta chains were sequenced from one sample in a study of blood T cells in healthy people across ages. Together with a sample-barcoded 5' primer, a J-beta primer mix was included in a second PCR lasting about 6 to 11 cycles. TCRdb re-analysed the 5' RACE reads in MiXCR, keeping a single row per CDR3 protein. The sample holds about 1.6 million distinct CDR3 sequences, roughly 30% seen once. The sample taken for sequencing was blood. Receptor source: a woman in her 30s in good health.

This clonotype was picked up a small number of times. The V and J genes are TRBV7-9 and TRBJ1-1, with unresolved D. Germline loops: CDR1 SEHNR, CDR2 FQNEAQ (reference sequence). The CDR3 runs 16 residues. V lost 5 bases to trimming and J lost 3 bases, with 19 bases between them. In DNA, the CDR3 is TGTGCCAGCAGCCCACAAGGAGCGTATAGAGACACTGAAGCTTTCTTT. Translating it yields CASSPQGAYRDTEAFF.

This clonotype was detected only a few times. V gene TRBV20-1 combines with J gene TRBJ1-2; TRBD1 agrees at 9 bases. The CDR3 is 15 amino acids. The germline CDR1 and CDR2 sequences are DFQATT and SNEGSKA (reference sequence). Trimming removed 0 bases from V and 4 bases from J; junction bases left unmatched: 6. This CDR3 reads CSARDPTGGTYGYTF. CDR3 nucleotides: TGCAGTGCTAGAGATCCGACAGGGGGGACCTATGGCTACACCTTC.

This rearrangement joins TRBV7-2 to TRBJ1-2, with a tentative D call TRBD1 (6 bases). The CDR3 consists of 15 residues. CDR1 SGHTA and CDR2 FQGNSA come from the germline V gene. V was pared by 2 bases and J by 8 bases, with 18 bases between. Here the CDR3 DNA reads TGTGCCAGCAGCTTAAAAGTGGGGGCCCAGGGCGGCTACACCTTC. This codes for CASSLKVGAQGGYTF.

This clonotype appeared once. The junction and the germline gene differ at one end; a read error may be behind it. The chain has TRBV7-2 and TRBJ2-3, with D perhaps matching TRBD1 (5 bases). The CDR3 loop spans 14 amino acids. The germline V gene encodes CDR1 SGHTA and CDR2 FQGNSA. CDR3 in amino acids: CASSLGRWADAQYF. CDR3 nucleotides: TGTGCCAGCAGCTTGGGGCGGTGGGCAGATGCGCAGTATTTT.

The CDR3 coding sequence is TGTGCCAGCAGTTTAGGAGGGGTTGCTTCACCCCTCCACTTT. Translated, it gives CASSLGGVASPLHF. This rearrangement joins TRBV12-3 or TRBV12-4 to TRBJ1-6; D perhaps matches TRBD1 (5 bases). This CDR3 is 14 amino acids long. V was clipped by 1 base and J by 9 bases, with 10 bases between them.

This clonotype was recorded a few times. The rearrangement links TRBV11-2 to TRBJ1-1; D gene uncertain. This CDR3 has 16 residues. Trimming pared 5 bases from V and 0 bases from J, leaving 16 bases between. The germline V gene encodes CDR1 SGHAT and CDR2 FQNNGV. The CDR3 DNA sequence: TGTGCCAGCAGCCTCACCAGCGCCCAGCTGAACACTGAAGCTTTCTTT. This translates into CASSLTSAQLNTEAFF.

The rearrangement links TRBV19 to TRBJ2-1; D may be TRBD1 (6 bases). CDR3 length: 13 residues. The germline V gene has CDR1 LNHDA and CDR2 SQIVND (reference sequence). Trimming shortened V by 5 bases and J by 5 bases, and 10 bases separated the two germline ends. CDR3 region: CASSLDSNNEQFF. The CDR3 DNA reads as TGTGCCAGTAGTTTGGACAGTAACAATGAGCAGTTCTTC.

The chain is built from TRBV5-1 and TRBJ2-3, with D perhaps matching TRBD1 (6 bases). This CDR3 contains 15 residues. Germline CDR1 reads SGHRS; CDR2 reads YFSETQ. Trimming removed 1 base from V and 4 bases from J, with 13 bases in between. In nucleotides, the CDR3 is TGCGCCAGCAGCTTGTCAGGGGTCCTCCCAGATACGCAGTATTTT. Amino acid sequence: CASSLSGVLPDTQYF.

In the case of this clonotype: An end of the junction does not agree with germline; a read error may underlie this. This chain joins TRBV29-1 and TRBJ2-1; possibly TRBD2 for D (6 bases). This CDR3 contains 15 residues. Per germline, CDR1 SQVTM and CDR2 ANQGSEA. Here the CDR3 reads CSVEDRGDSYNVQFF. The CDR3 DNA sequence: TGCAGCGTTGAAGATCGAGGGGACTCCTACAATGTGCAGTTCTTC.

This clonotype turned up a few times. The CDR3 spells CATSTYPGQGVNADTQYF. The CDR3 nucleotides read TGTGCCACCAGCACTTACCCGGGACAGGGGGTTAATGCAGATACGCAGTATTTT. This chain links TRBV15 with TRBJ2-3, with 11 bases identical to TRBD1. This CDR3 has 18 residues. The trim removed 4 bases at V and 4 bases at J, leaving 13 bases unmatched. The germline V gene has CDR1 LNHNV and CDR2 YYDKDF (reference sequence).

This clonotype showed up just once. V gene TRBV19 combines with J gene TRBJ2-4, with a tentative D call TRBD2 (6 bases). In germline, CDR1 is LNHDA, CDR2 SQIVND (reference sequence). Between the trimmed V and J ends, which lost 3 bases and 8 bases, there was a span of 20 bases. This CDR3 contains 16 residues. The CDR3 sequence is CASSIGSGRERDIQYF. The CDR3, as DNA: TGTGCCAGTAGTATTGGGTCGGGACGGGAGAGGGACATTCAGTACTTC.

The CDR3 spells CASSIDRGRPYNEQFF. The DNA for the CDR3 is TGTGCCAGTAGTATAGACAGGGGACGGCCCTACAATGAGCAGTTCTTC. The chain recombines TRBV19 with TRBJ2-1, with a weak D call TRBD1 (6 bases). The germline V gene has CDR1 LNHDA and CDR2 SQIVND (reference sequence). The V and J ends lost 0 bases and 2 bases respectively, with 11 bases between them. The CDR3 is made up of 16 amino acids.

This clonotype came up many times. The chain's CDR3 is CASSSDRAPYEQYF. The DNA for the CDR3 is TGTGCCAGCAGTTCCGACAGGGCCCCCTACGAGCAGTACTTC. This chain links TRBV12-3 or TRBV12-4 with TRBJ2-7; 7 bases line up with TRBD1. There are 14 residues in the CDR3. J gave up 2 bases and V 4 bases, and 5 bases lay outside the gene matches.

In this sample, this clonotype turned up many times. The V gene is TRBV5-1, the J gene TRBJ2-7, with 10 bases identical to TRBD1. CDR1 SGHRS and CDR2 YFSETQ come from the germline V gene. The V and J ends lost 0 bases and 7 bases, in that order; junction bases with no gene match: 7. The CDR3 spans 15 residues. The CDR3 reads CASSLGQGAFEEQYF. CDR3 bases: TGCGCCAGCAGCTTGGGACAGGGGGCATTTGAAGAGCAGTACTTC.

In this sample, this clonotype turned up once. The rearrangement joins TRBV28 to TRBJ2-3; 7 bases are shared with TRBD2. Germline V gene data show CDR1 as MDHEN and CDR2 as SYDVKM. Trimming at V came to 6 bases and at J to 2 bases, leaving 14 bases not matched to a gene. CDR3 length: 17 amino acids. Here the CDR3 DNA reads TGTGCCAGCAGGCTTAGCGGGTGGGGCGAGCACACAGATACGCAGTATTTT. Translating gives CASRLSGWGEHTDTQYF.

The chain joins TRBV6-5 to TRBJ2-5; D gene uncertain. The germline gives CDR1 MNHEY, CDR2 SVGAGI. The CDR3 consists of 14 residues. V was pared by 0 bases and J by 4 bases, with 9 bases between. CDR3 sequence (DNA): TGTGCCAGCAGTTACTCGACCTTGGGAGAGACCCAGTACTTC. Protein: CASSYSTLGETQYF.

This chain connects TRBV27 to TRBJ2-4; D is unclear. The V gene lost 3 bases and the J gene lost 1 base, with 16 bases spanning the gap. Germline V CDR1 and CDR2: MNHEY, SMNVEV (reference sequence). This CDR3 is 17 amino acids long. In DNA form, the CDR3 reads TGTGCCAGCAGTTTGGGTCAGCGTTTTCTCGCCAAAAACATTCAGTACTTC. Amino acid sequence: CASSLGQRFLAKNIQYF.

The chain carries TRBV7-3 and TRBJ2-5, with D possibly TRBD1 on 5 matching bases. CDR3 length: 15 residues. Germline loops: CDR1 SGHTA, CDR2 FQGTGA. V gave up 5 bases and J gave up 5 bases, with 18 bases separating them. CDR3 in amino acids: CASSPHRGWGETQYF. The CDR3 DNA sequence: TGTGCCAGCAGCCCCCATAGGGGTTGGGGTGAGACCCAGTACTTC.

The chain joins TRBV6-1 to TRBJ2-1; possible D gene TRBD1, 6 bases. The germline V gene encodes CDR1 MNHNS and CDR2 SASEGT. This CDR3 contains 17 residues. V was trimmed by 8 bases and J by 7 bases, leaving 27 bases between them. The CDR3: CASAFRSGVAQGNEQFF. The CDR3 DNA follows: TGTGCCAGCGCGTTCCGCAGTGGGGTTGCTCAGGGGAATGAGCAGTTCTTC.

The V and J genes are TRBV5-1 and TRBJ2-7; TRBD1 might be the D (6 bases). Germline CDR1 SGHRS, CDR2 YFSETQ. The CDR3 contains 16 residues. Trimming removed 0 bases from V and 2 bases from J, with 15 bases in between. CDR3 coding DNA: TGCGCCAGCAGCTTGGCCCCGGACAGAGCCACCTACGAGCAGTACTTC. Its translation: CASSLAPDRATYEQYF.

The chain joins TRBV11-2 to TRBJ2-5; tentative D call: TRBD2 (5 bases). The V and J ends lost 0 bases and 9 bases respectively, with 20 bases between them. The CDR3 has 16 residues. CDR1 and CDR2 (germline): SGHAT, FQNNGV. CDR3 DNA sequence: TGTGCCAGCAGCTTAGAGGTCACACCCGGGATGTGGGCCCAGTACTTC. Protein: CASSLEVTPGMWAQYF.